A selection of T cell receptor beta chains follows, all from one sample in a study of T cell changes during pregnancy in multiple sclerosis. Sequencing was performed with immunoSEQ multiplex PCR; in TCRdb, only in-frame clones are kept and a portion is missing. The table lists about 93,000 clones, approximately 92% of them singletons. Sequencing was performed on peripheral blood, taken after pregnancy. These receptors originate from a female donor with multiple sclerosis, enrolled in a pregnancy study. The CDR3 runs from the conserved cysteine through the conserved F or W. Fields, in order: V gene, J gene, D gene, clone size, CDR3 protein, CDR3 DNA. A D gene is named only where the DNA matches it firmly. Only some rows state a clone size, as once, few, many or a class for expanded clones.

TRBV27	TRBJ1-1	-	-	CASSLFSMNTEAFF	TGTGCCAGCAGCTTGTTTTCTATGAACACTGAAGCTTTCTTT
TRBV7-8	TRBJ2-1	TRBD1	-	CASSLDRGSYNEQFF	TGTGCCAGCAGCTTAGACAGGGGGTCCTACAATGAGCAGTTCTTC
TRBV10-2	TRBJ1-1	-	-	CASSEYRPTEAFF	TGCGCCAGCAGTGAGTACAGGCCCACTGAAGCTTTCTTT
TRBV30	TRBJ1-2	TRBD1	-	CASHRQGATGGF	TGTGCCTCCCACCGACAGGGGGCGACCGGGGGCTTC
TRBV5-4	TRBJ2-2	TRBD1	once	CASSPGGGTGLTGELFF	TGTGCCAGCAGCCCTGGGGGGGGGACAGGGTTAACCGGGGAGCTGTTTTTT
TRBV27	TRBJ1-2	-	-	CASGLPGFLEGYTF	TGTGCCAGCGGGTTACCAGGCTTCTTAGAGGGCTACACCTTC
TRBV18	TRBJ2-7	-	-	CASSPRTGLDEQYF	TGTGCCAGCTCACCCCGAACAGGGCTCGACGAGCAGTACTTC
TRBV6-1	TRBJ2-1	TRBD2	-	CASSELGLAAGEQFF	TGTGCCAGCAGTGAGCTGGGACTAGCGGCTGGTGAGCAGTTCTTC
TRBV6-5	TRBJ2-1	TRBD2	-	CASSYPGLAGGREQFF	TGTGCCAGCAGTTATCCTGGACTAGCGGGGGGCCGTGAGCAGTTCTTC
TRBV27	TRBJ1-3	-	-	CASSRQAHRGNTIYF	TGTGCCAGCAGTCGACAGGCCCACCGTGGAAACACCATATATTTT
TRBV11-1	TRBJ1-2	-	-	CASSLQGHGYTF	TGTGCCAGCAGCTTACAGGGGCATGGCTACACCTTC
TRBV6-4	TRBJ1-2	-	-	CASSSDGDTGYTF	TGTGCCAGCTCAAGTGACGGGGACACTGGCTACACCTTC
TRBV6-5	TRBJ1-2	TRBD1	-	CASTIIGTGGLGYTF	TGTGCCAGCACTATTATTGGGACAGGCGGACTAGGCTACACCTTC
TRBV25-1	TRBJ2-3	-	-	CASSQSGFQDTQYF	TGTGCCAGCAGCCAGTCGGGGTTTCAAGATACGCAGTATTTT
TRBV7-8	TRBJ2-7	TRBD2	-	CASTVGGESLEQYF	TGTGCCAGCACCGTGGGAGGGGAGAGCTTGGAGCAGTACTTC
TRBV6-5	TRBJ2-7	-	-	CASSYYVSSYEQYF	TGTGCCAGCAGTTACTACGTCAGCTCCTACGAGCAGTACTTC
TRBV7-2	TRBJ2-7	TRBD1	few	CASTPGAGTGYEQYF	TGTGCCAGCACACCGGGGGCCGGGACAGGCTACGAGCAGTACTTC
TRBV9	TRBJ2-1	TRBD2	-	CASRRGGVLDEQFF	TGTGCCAGCAGGCGGGGGGGGGTTTTGGATGAGCAGTTCTTC
TRBV5-6	TRBJ2-1	TRBD2	-	CASSFLAGGLNEQFF	TGTGCCAGCAGCTTCCTAGCGGGGGGGCTAAATGAGCAGTTCTTC
TRBV6-1	TRBJ2-7	-	-	CASSASTYEQYF	TGTGCCAGCAGTGCCAGTACCTACGAGCAGTACTTC
TRBV30	TRBJ1-4	TRBD1	-	CAWSALLDRYRRTNEKLFF	TGTGCCTGGAGTGCTTTATTGGACAGGTACCGGCGGACTAATGAAAAACTGTTTTTT
TRBV19	TRBJ1-1	-	-	CASSLWGGGTEAFF	TGTGCCAGTAGTTTGTGGGGAGGAGGCACTGAAGCTTTCTTT
TRBV5-4	TRBJ1-2	TRBD1	-	CASSFPTGGADGYTF	TGTGCCAGCAGCTTTCCGACAGGGGGCGCTGATGGCTACACCTTC
TRBV5-1	TRBJ1-1	TRBD1	-	CASSLGDREGTEAFF	TGCGCCAGCAGCTTGGGGGACAGGGAGGGCACTGAAGCTTTCTTT
TRBV7-2	TRBJ1-2	-	once	CASSFRQTNYGYTF	TGTGCCAGCAGCTTCAGGCAGACTAACTATGGCTACACCTTC
TRBV4-1	TRBJ2-3	-	-	CASSQDLSTAADTQYF	TGCGCCAGCAGCCAAGATTTAAGTACTGCTGCAGATACGCAGTATTTT
TRBV9	TRBJ2-7	-	-	CASSGVQGKSSYEQYF	TGTGCCAGCAGCGGAGTTCAGGGGAAGAGCTCCTACGAGCAGTACTTC
TRBV5-6	TRBJ1-2	TRBD1	-	CASSSDRGFYGYTF	TGTGCCAGCAGCTCGGACAGGGGCTTCTATGGCTACACCTTC
TRBV2	TRBJ2-6	-	few	CASSESRDSGANVLTF	TGTGCCAGCAGTGAATCCAGGGACTCTGGGGCCAACGTCCTGACTTTC
TRBV7-8	TRBJ2-2	TRBD1	-	CASSPGGATGVTGELFF	TGTGCCAGCAGCCCAGGGGGCGCGACCGGCGTCACCGGGGAGCTGTTTTTT
TRBV29-1	TRBJ1-3	-	once	CSTTRGAGNTIYF	TGCAGCACGACTCGGGGGGCTGGAAACACCATATATTTT
TRBV6-1	TRBJ2-7	TRBD1	-	CASSAGQANRNEQYF	TGTGCCAGCAGTGCCGGACAGGCCAATCGGAACGAGCAGTACTTC
TRBV12-5	TRBJ1-6	-	-	CASGLVTGSPLHF	TGTGCTAGTGGTTTGGTAACAGGTTCACCCCTCCACTTT
TRBV7-9	TRBJ1-5	-	-	CASSQNWTGSNQPQHF	TGTGCCAGCAGTCAAAATTGGACGGGGAGCAATCAGCCCCAGCATTTT
TRBV30	TRBJ2-1	-	-	CAWSVRSWGDEQFF	TGTGCCTGGAGTGTAAGGAGTTGGGGCGATGAGCAGTTCTTC
TRBV18	TRBJ2-1	TRBD2	-	CASSLTSGYNEQFF	TGTGCCAGCTCGTTGACTAGCGGATACAATGAGCAGTTCTTC
TRBV6-1	TRBJ2-5	-	-	CASLSLEGGGETQYF	TGTGCCAGCCTAAGCCTCGAGGGCGGAGGAGAGACCCAGTACTTC
TRBV5-1	TRBJ2-3	-	-	CASSLVGGTGADTQYF	TGCGCCAGCAGCTTGGTCGGCGGGACTGGGGCAGATACGCAGTATTTT
TRBV25-1	TRBJ1-6	-	medium-sized	CASNSGDVRPLHF	TGTGCCAGCAATTCAGGGGACGTCCGACCCCTCCACTTT
TRBV19	TRBJ2-1	-	once	CASKDYYNEQFF	TGTGCCAGTAAGGACTACTACAATGAGCAGTTCTTC
TRBV6-4	TRBJ1-1	-	-	CANTKGRTEAFF	TGTGCCAACACAAAGGGGAGGACTGAAGCTTTCTTT
TRBV18	TRBJ1-3	-	once	CASSQGVANSGNTIYF	TGTGCCAGCTCACAAGGAGTGGCTAACTCTGGAAACACCATATATTTT